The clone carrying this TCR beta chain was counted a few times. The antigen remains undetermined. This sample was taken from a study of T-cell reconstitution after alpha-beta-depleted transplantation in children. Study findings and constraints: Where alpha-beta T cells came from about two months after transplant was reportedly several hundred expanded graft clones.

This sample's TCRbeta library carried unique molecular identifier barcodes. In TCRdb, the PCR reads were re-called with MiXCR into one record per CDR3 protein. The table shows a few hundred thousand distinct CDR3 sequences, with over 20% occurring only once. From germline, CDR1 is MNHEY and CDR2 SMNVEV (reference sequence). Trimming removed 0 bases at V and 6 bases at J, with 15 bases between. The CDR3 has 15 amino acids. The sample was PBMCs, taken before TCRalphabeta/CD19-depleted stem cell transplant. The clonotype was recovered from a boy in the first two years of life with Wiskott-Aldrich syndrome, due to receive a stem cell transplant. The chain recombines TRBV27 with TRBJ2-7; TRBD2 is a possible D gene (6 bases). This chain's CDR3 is CASSLSGPGAGEQYF. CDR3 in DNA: TGTGCCAGCAGTTTATCGGGTCCGGGAGCGGGCGAGCAGTACTTC.